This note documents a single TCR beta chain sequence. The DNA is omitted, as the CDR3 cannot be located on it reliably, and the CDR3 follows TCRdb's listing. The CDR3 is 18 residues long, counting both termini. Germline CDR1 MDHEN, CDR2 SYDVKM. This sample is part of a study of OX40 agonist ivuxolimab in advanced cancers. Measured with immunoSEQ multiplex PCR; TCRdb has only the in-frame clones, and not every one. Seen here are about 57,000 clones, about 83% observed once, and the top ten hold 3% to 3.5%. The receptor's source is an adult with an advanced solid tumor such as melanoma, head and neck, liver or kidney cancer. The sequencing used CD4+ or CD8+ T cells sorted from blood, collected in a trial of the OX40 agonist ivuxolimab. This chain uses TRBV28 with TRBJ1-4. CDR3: CASRPSWEGMGLMKNCFF.